Sequencing of this T cell receptor (beta chain) was carried out in a study of T cell responses to AZD1222 COVID-19 vaccine. Generated by immunoSEQ multiplex PCR, the TCRdb table keeps only in-frame clones and is missing some. Here the sample spans about 130,000 clones, less than 95% being singletons. Germline lookup yields CDR1 MNHEY and CDR2 SVGAGI. The CDR3 spans 15 residues. Trimming took 6 bases from V and 4 from J; bases not matched to a gene: 8. Specimen: peripheral blood, collected on day 0 of MenACWY control vaccination. This sequence originates from an adult in good health. The rearrangement links TRBV6-5 to TRBJ2-5; TRBD1 matches at 10 bases. CDR3 nucleotide sequence: TGTGCCAGCAGCGACAGGGGGCGTACAGGAGAGACCCAGTACTTC. Amino acid sequence: CASSDRGRTGETQYF.